The clone carrying this T cell receptor beta chain has just a few counts. Its antigen is unknown. The data derive from a study of T-cell memory formation after mild COVID-19. This CDR3 comprises 15 residues. The trim removed 1 base at V and 1 base at J, leaving 3 bases unmatched. Germline loops: CDR1 MNHNS, CDR2 SASEGT. The study, taken as a whole, reports: Pre-infection memory harbored some responding clones, suggesting cross-reactive memory joined. Shrinking CD4+ clones were chiefly CM and EM; CD8+ ones were chiefly EMRA.

Constant-segment primers and 5'RACE yielded cDNA libraries for TCR alpha and TCR beta, each carrying sample barcodes and UMIs. MiXCR, applied by TCRdb to the 5' RACE reads, yields one record per CDR3 protein. The repertoire has around 510,000 distinct CDR3 sequences, about a fifth of them found once; the top ten carry around 8.4%. V and J are TRBV6-1 and TRBJ1-2; the match to TRBD1 covers 7 bases. The sequenced material came from PBMCs or a T cell subset sorted from them (not recorded which). This TCR was sampled from an adult woman who had mild COVID-19 (a few samples of this study predate the infection). Cell type and time point are not known. The CDR3 nucleotides read TGTGCCAGCAGTGAAGGGACAGGAATTAACTATGGCTACACCTTC. It encodes CASSEGTGINYGYTF.